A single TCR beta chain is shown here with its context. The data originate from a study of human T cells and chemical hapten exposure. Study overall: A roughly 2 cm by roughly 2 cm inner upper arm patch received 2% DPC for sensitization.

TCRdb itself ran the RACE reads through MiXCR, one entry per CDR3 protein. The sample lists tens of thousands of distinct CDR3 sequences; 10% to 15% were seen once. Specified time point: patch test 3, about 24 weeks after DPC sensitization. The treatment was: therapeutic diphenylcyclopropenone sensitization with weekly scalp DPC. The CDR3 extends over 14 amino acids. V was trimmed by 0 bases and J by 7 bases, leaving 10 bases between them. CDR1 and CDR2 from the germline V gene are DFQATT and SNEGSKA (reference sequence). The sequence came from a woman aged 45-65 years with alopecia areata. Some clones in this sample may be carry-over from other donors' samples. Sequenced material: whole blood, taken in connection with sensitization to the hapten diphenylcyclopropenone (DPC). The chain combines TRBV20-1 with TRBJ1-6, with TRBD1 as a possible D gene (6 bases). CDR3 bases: TGCAGTGCTAGAGAGGGGGCCCAGAATTCACCCCTCCACTTT. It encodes CSAREGAQNSPLHF.